The 8 T cell receptor beta chains below come from one sample, sequenced in a study of long-term antiretroviral therapy in people with HIV. The libraries were made with immunoSEQ v3.0 at survey level. The assay was immunoSEQ multiplex PCR, and TCRdb's table has in-frame clones only and misses some. The sample has about 23,000 clones, over 75% seen once. The source was unsorted PBMCs, collected 1.5 years after starting antiretroviral therapy. These TCRs come from a man younger than 45 with HIV.

The genes are TRBV5-4 and TRBJ2-1, with D tentatively TRBD2 (6 bases). This CDR3 has 17 residues. With 2 bases removed from V and 4 bases from J, the gap between germline ends came to 19 bases. Germline-derived CDR1 and CDR2 are SGHNT and YYREEE (reference sequence). Here the CDR3 DNA reads TGTGCCAGCAGCTTACTCACGAACCATGGAGGGTACAATGAGCAGTTCTTC. Its protein product is CASSLLTNHGGYNEQFF.

This clone is labeled as medium-sized (0.01 to 0.1%). The chain joins TRBV4-3 to TRBJ2-3, with 7 bases lining up with TRBD2. V gave up 0 bases and J gave up 4 bases; unmatched junction bases: 4. Germline loops: CDR1 LGHNA, CDR2 YSLEER. This CDR3 is built from 15 residues. The CDR3, as DNA: TGCGCCAGCAGCCAAGATGGCGGGAGCGCAGATACGCAGTATTTT. Translation gives CASSQDGGSADTQYF.

The rearrangement links TRBV5-1 to TRBJ2-7, with D possibly being TRBD1 (5 bases). CDR1 and CDR2 (germline): SGHRS, YFSETQ. This CDR3 is 18 amino acids long. The V end was cut by 3 bases, the J end by 2 bases, with 24 bases between. DNA of the CDR3: TGCGCCAGCAGCTCCCCCCCTAACCCAGGGCTGCGGACCTACGAGCAGTACTTC. Protein: CASSSPPNPGLRTYEQYF.

The rearrangement uses TRBV28 and TRBJ2-7; 9 positions agree with TRBD2. The CDR3 has 15 residues. Germline V gene data show CDR1 as MDHEN and CDR2 as SYDVKM. V was pared by 7 bases and J by 2 bases, with 9 bases of the junction left unmatched. The CDR3 coding sequence is TGTGCCAGCAACTCTTTTCTAGCGGGAACCTACGAGCAGTACTTC. It encodes CASNSFLAGTYEQYF. The full variable domain, its missing parts supplied by reference TRBV28 and TRBJ2-7, is DVKVTQSSRYLVKRTGEKVFLECVQDMDHENMFWYRQDPGLGLRLIYFSYDVKMKEKGDIPEGYSVSREKKERFSLILESASTNQTSMYLCASNSFLAGTYEQYFGPGTRLTVT.

The chain carries TRBV5-1 and TRBJ2-1, with D tentatively TRBD1 or TRBD2 (6 bases each). This CDR3 contains 15 residues. Deletions cut 1 base from V and 9 bases from J, with 17 bases between. The germline gives CDR1 SGHRS, CDR2 YFSETQ. The CDR3 is CASSLTGANSGEQFF. The CDR3 DNA is TGCGCCAGCAGCTTGACGGGGGCTAATAGCGGTGAGCAGTTCTTC.

This rearrangement joins TRBV5-1 to TRBJ2-7; D could derive from TRBD1 or TRBD2 (5 bases each). V was pared by 3 bases and J by 7 bases, with 17 bases between. There are 14 residues in the CDR3. The V gene's germline CDR1 is SGHRS and CDR2 YFSETQ. The CDR3 region has the DNA TGCGCCAGCAGCTCAGGGACGGAAAGGGGAGAGCAGTACTTC. Protein: CASSSGTERGEQYF.

This rearrangement joins TRBV27 to TRBJ2-7, with D possibly being TRBD2 (6 bases). CDR3 length equals 16 residues. Trimming took 0 bases from V and 4 from J, leaving 16 bases between them. CDR1 is MNHEY, CDR2 SMNVEV, per germline (reference sequence). The CDR3 nucleotides are TGTGCCAGCAGTTTATCAAACCCCCCGGGACTTTACGAGCAGTACTTC. It specifies CASSLSNPPGLYEQYF.

This chain uses TRBV27 with TRBJ2-2, with a tentative D call TRBD1 (6 bases). Deletions cut 3 bases from V and 4 bases from J, with 9 bases between. The germline V gene encodes CDR1 MNHEY and CDR2 SMNVEV (reference sequence). This CDR3 comprises 14 residues. CDR3 nucleotide sequence: TGTGCCAGCAGTTTGGGGGCGAGCACCGGGGAGCTGTTTTTT. This translates into CASSLGASTGELFF.